This record concerns one T cell receptor (beta chain) sequence. What it binds is not known. CDR3 length: 16 amino acids. J was trimmed by 0 bases and V by 1 base; bases with no gene match: 2. In germline, CDR1 is LNHNV, CDR2 YYDKDF (reference sequence). This PCR relied on a set of 60 Vbeta primers and 13 Jbeta primers. Some clones are missing from TCRdb's copy, which holds only in-frame ones; the method was immunoSEQ multiplex PCR. There are more than 250,000 clones in the sample; about 90% occur only once, and roughly 2.3% lies in the top ten. The sample comes from a study of cytomegalovirus exposure and HLA in healthy donors. Study summary: The Caucasian-associated ancestry cluster contained 81% of the 398 genotyped donors. Study-wide findings and caveats: TCR beta V- and J-gene trimming was later associated with a missense DCLRE1C variant.

At collection, donors were nominally healthy, but unrecorded immune exposures were probable. The receptor's source is a woman under 30 in good health and CMV-seronegative. J is TRBJ1-2 and V is TRBV15, with 10 positions matching TRBD1. Specimen: PBMCs. CDR3 nucleotides: TGTGCCACCAGCAGAGCCGACAGGGGGCCTAACTATGGCTACACCTTC. This codes for CATSRADRGPNYGYTF.